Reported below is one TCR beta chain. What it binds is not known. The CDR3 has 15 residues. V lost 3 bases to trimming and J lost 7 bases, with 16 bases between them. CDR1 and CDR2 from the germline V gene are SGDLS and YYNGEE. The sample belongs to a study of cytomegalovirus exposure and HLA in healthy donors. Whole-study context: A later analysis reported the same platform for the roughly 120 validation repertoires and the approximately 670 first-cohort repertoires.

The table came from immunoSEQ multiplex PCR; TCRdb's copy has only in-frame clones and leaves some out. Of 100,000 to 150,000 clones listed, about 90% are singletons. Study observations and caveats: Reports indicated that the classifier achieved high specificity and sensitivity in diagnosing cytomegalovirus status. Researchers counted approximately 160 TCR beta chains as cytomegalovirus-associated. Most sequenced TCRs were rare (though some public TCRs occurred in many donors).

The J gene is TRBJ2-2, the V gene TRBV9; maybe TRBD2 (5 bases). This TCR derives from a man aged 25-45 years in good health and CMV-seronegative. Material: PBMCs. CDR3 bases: TGTGCCAGCAGCGGCACGACGAGAGGAGGCGGGGAGCTGTTTTTT. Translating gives CASSGTTRGGGELFF.